This TCR beta chain was sequenced for a study of CD8+ T cells in alopecia areata. Study-level background: The protocol delivered tofacitinib for 6 to 18 months, then withdrew it for 6 months.

Study-level points and caveats: Patients shared TCRs less clearly than mice did, possibly for HLA-related reasons. Sequencing of scalp samples also includes resident alphabeta T cells from normal skin. For lesional scalp, especially alopecia totalis/universalis, clonality was higher than in normal scalp.

This clone has just a few counts. Antigen unknown. RNA was extracted and reverse transcribed into cDNA as the sequencing template. Only in-frame clones appear in the TCRdb table, and some are missing; sequencing was by immunoSEQ multiplex PCR. The repertoire holds approximately 66,000 clones, with roughly 57% as singletons. Germline V CDR1 and CDR2: SQVTM, ANQGSEA. J was trimmed by 4 bases and V by 4 bases; bases with no gene match: 4. This CDR3 has 12 residues. The chain couples TRBV29-1 to TRBJ2-7; 7 bases agree with TRBD1. The source is a human donor with alopecia areata. The sequencing used CD8+ T cells sorted from blood, collected at week 0. The CDR3 coding sequence is TGCAGCGTTGTACAGGGGAATTACGAGCAGTACTTC. It yields the protein CSVVQGNYEQYF.